The TCR beta chain under discussion was sequenced for a study of T cells in Graves' hyperthyroidism and ophthalmopathy. CDR1 and CDR2 from the germline V gene are DFQATT and SNEGSKA (reference sequence). V trimming: 5 bases; J trimming: 2 bases; junction bases outside the gene matches: 11. The CDR3 sequence is 16 residues long. This clonotype occurred many times. From RNA transcripts, TCR beta CDR3 regions were amplified. TCR CDR3 regions were first amplified by RT-PCR with HTBI primers. Using its own MiXCR run on the multiplex PCR reads, TCRdb lists one record per CDR3 protein. The table has 300,000 to 500,000 distinct CDR3 sequences, under 15% seen once.

The receptor comes from a woman in her twenties or thirties with Graves' hyperthyroidism. The sequencing sample was made of blood. V and J are TRBV20-1 and TRBJ2-2; 7 bases fit TRBD1. CDR3 nucleotide sequence: TGCAGTGCTGCGCGCCTAAGGGACAGAAACACCGGGGAGCTGTTTTTT. Protein product: CSAARLRDRNTGELFF.